These T cell receptor beta chains were read from a single sample in a study of blood T cell repertoires in COVID-19. Assay used: immunoSEQ multiplex PCR; TCRdb lists only in-frame clones, some missing. This table holds approximately 170,000 clones, 88% found once. Material for sequencing was peripheral blood. Receptors were obtained from a man in his forties or fifties who had recovered from COVID-19. The conserved cysteine and the conserved F or W are not part of the CDR3 here. The order of the fields is V gene, CDR3 protein.

TRBV6-1 ASSELTGRDYGYT
TRBV5-1 ASSLGTGNLNEQF
TRBV28 ASSLYSSSGNTIY
TRBV9 ASSATGYRGTEAF
TRBV29-1 SAKTGGNLKNEKLF
TRBV6-5 ASSPVSGSEQY
TRBV27 ASSSHAVETQY
TRBV29-1 SVPTGGQPDTQY
TRBV12-3/TRBV12-4 ASSLTGTEAF
TRBV7-3 ASSLSAVNTEAF
TRBV3-1/TRBV3-2 ASRRGGGSYGYT
TRBV10-3 AISDPAGGRGGEQF
TRBV7-9 ASSPDTDTQY
TRBV18 ASSPRDKMNTEAF
TRBV4-2 ASSQEVMREQF
TRBV27 ASSTRPGTSGRASSYNEQF
TRBV5-4 ASSFTLDSLNGYT
TRBV11-2 ASSYRGGTTGELF
TRBV7-2 ASSSKKLPYNEQF
TRBV19 ASSMGQGVHEQY
TRBV6-2/TRBV6-3 ASTPAGRNTGELF
TRBV10-3 AITPGTSGGETQY
TRBV28 ASSPPGQLSGNTIY